A selection of T cell receptor beta chains follows, all from one sample in a study of T-cell reconstitution after alpha-beta-depleted transplantation in children. Each CDR3 protein gets one entry after TCRdb re-called the PCR reads with MiXCR. This sample has 300,000 to 400,000 distinct CDR3 sequences, with 15% to 20% found just once. The material sequenced was PBMCs, mostly from graft donor cells, taken 360 days after TCRalphabeta/CD19-depleted stem cell transplant. The receptors here all came from a male patient under 10 years old who had a stem cell transplant for acute lymphoblastic leukemia, so the T cells may come from the graft donor. Both conserved end residues are part of each CDR3. Fields, in order: V gene, clone size, CDR3 length, J gene, D gene, CDR3 DNA, CDR3 protein. D genes are given only for firm matches. Some rows have no size entry. The others give once, few or many, or a class for an expanded clone.

TRBV11-3	few	14	TRBJ2-7	TRBD1	TGTGCCAGCAGGTTTGGACAGGGGGCCTACGAGCAGTACTTC	CASRFGQGAYEQYF
TRBV4-1	many	15	TRBJ2-7	NA	TGCGCCAGCAGCCCCGGGAGCCTAAGCTCCTACGAGCAGTACTTC	CASSPGSLSSYEQYF
TRBV5-1	NA	19	TRBJ2-3	TRBD2	TGCGCCAGCAGCGCCCGGCGTGGGACTAGCGGGAGTTCCACAGATACGCAGTATTTT	CASSARRGTSGSSTDTQYF
TRBV28	NA	16	TRBJ2-1	TRBD2	TGTGCCAGCAGTTTACAGAGACTAGCGGGTAACAATGAGCAGTTCTTC	CASSLQRLAGNNEQFF
TRBV28	few	16	TRBJ2-7	TRBD2	TGTGCCAGCAGTTCCCCCCTAGGGGGACTAGCCTACGAGCAGTACTTC	CASSSPLGGLAYEQYF
TRBV5-8	many	16	TRBJ2-1	TRBD1	TGTGCCAGCAGCGCGACCTGGACAGGGAATAGCGATGAGCAGTTCTTC	CASSATWTGNSDEQFF
TRBV12-3/TRBV12-4	many	13	TRBJ2-4	NA	TGTGCCAGCAGTCCTCAAGGTGTTGGCATTCAGTACTTC	CASSPQGVGIQYF
TRBV6-5	few	13	TRBJ2-5	TRBD2	TGTGCCAGCAGTTGGGGCGGGAGGGAGACCCAGTACTTC	CASSWGGRETQYF
TRBV12-3/TRBV12-4	few	13	TRBJ2-1	TRBD2	TGTGCCAGCTGCCAGCGGGACGGCAATGAGCAGTTCTTC	CASCQRDGNEQFF
TRBV12-3/TRBV12-4	few	15	TRBJ2-1	TRBD2	TGTGCCAGCAGTTTAACTAGCGGGAAATACAATGAGCAGTTCTTC	CASSLTSGKYNEQFF
TRBV18	NA	14	TRBJ2-5	NA	TGTGCCAGCTCAGGACCGGGAGCTCCAGAGACCCAGTACTTC	CASSGPGAPETQYF
TRBV27	NA	14	TRBJ2-1	NA	TGTGCCAGCAGTTTGCTAGGACTGAACAATGAGCAGTTCTTC	CASSLLGLNNEQFF
TRBV10-3	few	16	TRBJ2-3	NA	TGTGCCATCAGTGAGGGAAAAGCGTCTGAGTTGGGTACGCAGTATTTT	CAISEGKASELGTQYF
TRBV5-1	few	13	TRBJ1-2	TRBD1	TGCGCCAGCAGCCCGGACAGGGAGAATGGCTACACCTTC	CASSPDRENGYTF
TRBV6-1	NA	13	TRBJ1-1	NA	TGTGCCAGCGGGTATTTGGGAAACACTGAAGCTTTCTTT	CASGYLGNTEAFF
TRBV7-9	few	15	TRBJ2-7	TRBD1	TGTGCCAGCAGCCCAGAACAGGGGTCCCCCGGCGAGCAGTACTTC	CASSPEQGSPGEQYF
TRBV20-1	many	15	TRBJ2-4	NA	TGCAGTGCTAGGTCGGAAAGTGGAGTCAAAAACATTCAGTACTTC	CSARSESGVKNIQYF
TRBV12-3/TRBV12-4	few	16	TRBJ2-3	NA	TGTGCCAGCAGTTTCGATCAGCTGGCAGGTTCCGATACGCAGTATTTT	CASSFDQLAGSDTQYF
TRBV4-3	NA	18	TRBJ2-1	NA	TGCGCCAGCAGCCAAGATTGGGGTGGGGGGAGCTCCTACAATGAGCAGTTCTTC	CASSQDWGGGSSYNEQFF
TRBV10-3	NA	14	TRBJ2-7	NA	TGTGCCATCAGTGAGCCAGGACAGACCTACGAGCAGTACTTC	CAISEPGQTYEQYF
TRBV15	NA	14	TRBJ2-2	NA	TGTGCCACCAGCAGAGTAACCAGGACCGGGGAGCTGTTTTTT	CATSRVTRTGELFF
TRBV28	NA	16	TRBJ2-1	TRBD1	TGTGCCAGCAGTTTGTTCCGGGACAGGGTTCGCAATGAGCAGTTCTTC	CASSLFRDRVRNEQFF
TRBV4-2	NA	14	TRBJ2-7	NA	TGTGCCAGCAGCCAAGAGGACACTTCCTACGAGCAGTACTTC	CASSQEDTSYEQYF
TRBV4-1	few	15	TRBJ1-2	TRBD1	TGCGCCAGCAGCCAAGCTGCCGGGACAGACTATGGCTACACCTTC	CASSQAAGTDYGYTF
TRBV5-1	NA	16	TRBJ2-3	TRBD2	TGCGCCAGCAGCTCGGAGACTAGCGGACTCACAGATACGCAGTATTTT	CASSSETSGLTDTQYF
TRBV2	few	14	TRBJ1-4	TRBD1	TGTGCCAGCAGGATCGGACAGGAATACGAAAAACTGTTTTTT	CASRIGQEYEKLFF
TRBV5-1	few	14	TRBJ2-7	TRBD1	TGCGCCAGCAGCCCGACAGGGTCTAACCACGAGCAGTACTTC	CASSPTGSNHEQYF
TRBV20-1	NA	12	TRBJ1-5	TRBD1	TGCAGTGCTAGCAGGGGGTTTCAGCCCCAGCATTTT	CSASRGFQPQHF